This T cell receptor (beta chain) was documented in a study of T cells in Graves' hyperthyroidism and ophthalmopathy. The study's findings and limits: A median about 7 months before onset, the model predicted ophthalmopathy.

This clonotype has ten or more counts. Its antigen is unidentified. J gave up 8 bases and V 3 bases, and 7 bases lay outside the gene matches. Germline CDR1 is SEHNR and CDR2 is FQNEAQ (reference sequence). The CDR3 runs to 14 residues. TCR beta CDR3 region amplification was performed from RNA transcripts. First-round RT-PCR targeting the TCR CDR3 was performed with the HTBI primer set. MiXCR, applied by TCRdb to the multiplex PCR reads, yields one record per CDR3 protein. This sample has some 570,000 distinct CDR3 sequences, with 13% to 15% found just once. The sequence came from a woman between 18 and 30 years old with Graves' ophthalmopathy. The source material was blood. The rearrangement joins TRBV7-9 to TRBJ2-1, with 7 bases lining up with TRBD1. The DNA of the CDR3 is TGTGCCAGCAGCTTGGGGACAGTTGTCGATGAGCAGTTCTTC. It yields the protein CASSLGTVVDEQFF.